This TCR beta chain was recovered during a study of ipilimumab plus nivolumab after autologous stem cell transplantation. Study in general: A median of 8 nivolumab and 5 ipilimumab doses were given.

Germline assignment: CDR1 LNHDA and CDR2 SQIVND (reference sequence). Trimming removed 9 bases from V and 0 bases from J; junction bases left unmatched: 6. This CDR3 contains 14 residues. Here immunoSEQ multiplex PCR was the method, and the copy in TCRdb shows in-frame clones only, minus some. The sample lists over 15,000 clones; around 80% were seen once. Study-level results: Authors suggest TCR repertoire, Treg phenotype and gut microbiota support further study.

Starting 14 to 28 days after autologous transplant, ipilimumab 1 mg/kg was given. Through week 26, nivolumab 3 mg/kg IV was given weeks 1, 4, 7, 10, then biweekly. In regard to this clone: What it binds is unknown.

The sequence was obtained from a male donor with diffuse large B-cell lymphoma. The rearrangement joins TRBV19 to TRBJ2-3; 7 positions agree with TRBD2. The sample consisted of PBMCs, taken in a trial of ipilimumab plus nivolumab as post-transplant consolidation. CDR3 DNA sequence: TGTGCCAGCAGAAAAGCGGGGAGCACAGATACGCAGTATTTT. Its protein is CASRKAGSTDTQYF.